One sample yielded the 16 T cell receptor beta chains listed below, sequenced in a study of blood T cell repertoires in COVID-19. Assay used: immunoSEQ multiplex PCR; TCRdb lists only in-frame clones, some missing. The table has about 380,000 clones, roughly 91% seen once. Sample: PBMCs or T cells enriched from blood (not recorded which). Receptors originate from a woman younger than 35 who had recovered from COVID-19.

The chain is built from TRBV3-1 (or the pseudogene TRBV3-2) and TRBJ2-3; TRBD1 might be the D (5 bases). V was clipped by 5 bases and J by 10 bases, with 16 bases between them. CDR1 and CDR2 (germline): LGHDT, YNNKEL (reference sequence). The CDR3 length is 13 residues. The CDR3 DNA follows: TGTGCCAGCAGCTCCTGGGGCCGTGACTCGCAGTATTTT. This codes for CASSSWGRDSQYF.

The chain has TRBV13 and TRBJ1-2; D unclear. The CDR3 consists of 12 residues. V was cut by 3 bases and J by 4 bases, with 6 bases left in between. Germline V lookup: CDR1 PRHDT, CDR2 FYEKMQ (reference sequence). This CDR3 is CASSFEGYGYTF. The CDR3 DNA is TGTGCCAGCAGCTTTGAGGGCTATGGCTACACCTTC.

This sequence joins TRBV10-2 and TRBJ2-7, with 12 bases aligning to TRBD1. V shed 7 bases, J shed 2 bases, and the junction held 9 bases outside the gene matches. Germline lookup yields CDR1 WSHSY and CDR2 SAAADI. CDR3 size: 16 residues. CDR3: CASTPSGTGGAYEQYF. The CDR3 nucleotides read TGCGCCAGCACCCCCTCCGGGACAGGGGGCGCCTACGAGCAGTACTTC.

The V call is TRBV7-9, the J call TRBJ1-5; D might be TRBD1 (5 bases). V was cut by 7 bases and J by 0 bases, with 19 bases left in between. The V gene's germline CDR1 is SEHNR and CDR2 FQNEAQ (reference sequence). The CDR3 spans 17 residues. Here the CDR3 reads CASTTYLGADSNQPQHF. CDR3 nucleotides: TGTGCCAGCACCACTTACTTAGGGGCAGATAGCAATCAGCCCCAGCATTTT.

The chain links TRBV5-4 to TRBJ1-1, with TRBD1 matching 9 bases. The CDR3 spans 16 residues. The ends lost 0 bases at V and 3 bases at J; junction bases unmatched: 6. Germline V CDR1 and CDR2: SGHNT, YYREEE (reference sequence). This chain's CDR3 is CASSLGLQGADTEAFF. DNA of the CDR3: TGTGCCAGCAGCTTGGGCCTACAGGGGGCTGACACTGAAGCTTTCTTT.

Points on this clone: Other DNA sequences in the sample encode the same CDR3. The chain couples TRBV19 to TRBJ1-1, with 7 positions matching TRBD1. Germline lookup yields CDR1 LNHDA and CDR2 SQIVND (reference sequence). After removal of 7 bases from V and 1 base from J, the junction contained 3 bases not matched to a gene. The CDR3 spans 13 residues. This CDR3 reads CASIRQGNTEAFF. In DNA form, the CDR3 reads TGTGCCAGTATCAGACAGGGGAACACTGAAGCTTTCTTT. The complete variable domain, with remaining parts taken from reference TRBV19 and TRBJ1-1, reads DGGITQSPKYLFRKEGQNVTLSCEQNLNHDAMYWYRQDPGQGLRLIYYSQIVNDFQKGDIAEGYSVSREKKESFPLTVTSAQKNPTAFYLCASIRQGNTEAFFGQGTRLTVV.

The chain combines TRBV11-2 with TRBJ2-1, with D hard to call. Trimming removed 3 bases from V and 5 bases from J, with 17 bases in between. The CDR3 covers 16 residues. The germline V gene has CDR1 SGHAT and CDR2 FQNNGV. For the CDR3, the DNA is TGTGCCAGCAGCTTGCGCAGGCCGAAAGACCACAATGAGCAGTTCTTC. Its translation is CASSLRRPKDHNEQFF.

The chain employs TRBV6-2 or TRBV6-3 and TRBJ2-7; 7 bases agree with TRBD2. The J segment lost 6 bases and the V segment lost 5 bases, leaving 7 bases of the junction unmatched. This CDR3 is built from 13 residues. Germline-derived CDR1 and CDR2 are MNHEY and SVGEGT. The CDR3 protein is CASSPGEGREQYF. As DNA, the CDR3 is TGTGCCAGCAGTCCGGGGGAGGGCCGCGAGCAGTACTTC.

The J gene is TRBJ1-4, the V gene TRBV30, with D perhaps matching TRBD1 (6 bases). There are 18 residues in the CDR3. V was cut by 3 bases and J by 4 bases, with 24 bases left in between. The germline gives CDR1 GTSNPN, CDR2 SVGIG (reference sequence). In DNA form, the CDR3 reads TGTGCCTGGAGGATGGACAGCTCTATCCGCCGGGATAATGAAAAACTGTTTTTT. Translated: CAWRMDSSIRRDNEKLFF.

This chain uses TRBV7-2 with TRBJ2-6; TRBD1 aligns across 7 bases. Losses at the gene ends were 4 bases for V and 0 bases for J; bases not matched to a gene: 9. The CDR3 has 18 residues. In germline, CDR1 is SGHTA, CDR2 FQGNSA. CDR3 residues: CASSSDRAAGSGANVLTF. Written as DNA, the CDR3 is TGTGCCAGCAGCTCCGACAGGGCCGCAGGCTCTGGGGCCAACGTCCTGACTTTC.

The CDR3 region is CAWSVGVPYQPQHF. CDR3 bases: TGTGCCTGGAGTGTCGGAGTTCCCTATCAGCCCCAGCATTTT. The chain joins TRBV30 to TRBJ1-5; D call uncertain. The CDR3 has 14 amino acids. Deletions cut 0 bases from V and 5 bases from J, with 11 bases between. Germline V CDR1 and CDR2: GTSNPN, SVGIG (reference sequence).

The V and J genes are TRBV7-6 and TRBJ2-3, with 8 bases that match TRBD1. This CDR3 is built from 16 residues. The ends lost 5 bases at V and 5 bases at J; junction bases unmatched: 12. The germline V gene encodes CDR1 SGHVS and CDR2 FNYEAQ. The CDR3 loop reads CASSPSSSDREDTQYF. CDR3 nucleotides: TGTGCCAGCAGCCCATCTAGTTCGGACAGGGAAGATACGCAGTATTTT.

J is TRBJ1-4 and V is TRBV15, with 12 bases that match TRBD1. V dropped 3 bases and J dropped 8; count of bases not matched to a gene: 4. The CDR3 runs to 15 residues. The V gene's germline CDR1 is LNHNV and CDR2 YYDKDF (reference sequence). CDR3 region: CATSSGTGGGEKLFF. DNA for the CDR3: TGTGCCACCAGCAGCGGGACAGGGGGCGGGGAAAAACTGTTTTTT.

The chain combines TRBV7-6 with TRBJ2-7, with a possible D match to TRBD1 (6 bases). Trimming took 1 base from V and 5 from J, leaving 12 bases between them. The V gene's germline CDR1 is SGHVS and CDR2 FNYEAQ. This CDR3 contains 14 residues. The CDR3 reads CASSLVGGMDEQYF. DNA of the CDR3: TGTGCCAGCAGCTTAGTAGGGGGTATGGACGAGCAGTACTTC.

The chain joins TRBV7-2 to TRBJ2-7; D might be TRBD1 (7 bases). This CDR3 region has 13 residues. V lost 2 bases, J lost 8 bases, and 13 bases lay in between. The germline gives CDR1 SGHTA, CDR2 FQGNSA. CDR3 amino acids: CASSLQEGAKQYF. The CDR3 DNA is TGTGCCAGCAGCTTACAGGAGGGGGCTAAGCAGTACTTC.

This clone was observed once. The chain is built from TRBV2 and TRBJ1-3; 8 positions agree with TRBD1. From germline, CDR1 is SNHLY and CDR2 FYNNEI. The V segment lost 5 bases and the J segment 4 bases; nucleotides outside the gene matches: 4. The CDR3 covers 14 residues. The CDR3 DNA reads TGTGCCAGCAGTCAGGGGGCTTGGGGAAACACCATATATTTT. Its protein product is CASSQGAWGNTIYF.